This T cell receptor beta chain was sequenced in a study of neoadjuvant nivolumab and ipilimumab in lung cancer. Points on this clone: Its target is not known.

Overall study findings and caveats: Pathologic regression was not significantly tied to TCR clonality. Resected-tumor TCR richness correlated positively with pretherapy blood richness. Only two of four nivolumab-treated tumors gained richness and clonality by surgery. Only a small number of samples underwent TCR sequencing.

With V trimmed by 5 bases and J by 0 bases, 8 bases remained unmatched. Germline CDR1 LNHDA, CDR2 SQIVND (reference sequence). CDR3 length: 16 amino acids. TCRdb's table, derived via immunoSEQ multiplex PCR, lists solely in-frame clones and lacks some. The sample records about 5,100 clones, about 70% being singletons. The sequencing used tumor tissue, collected after neoadjuvant nivolumab, alone or with ipilimumab, at or shortly before surgery. The chain is built from TRBV19 and TRBJ1-2, with TRBD1 matching 8 bases. This TCR was recovered from an adult with non-small cell lung cancer. In DNA, the CDR3 is TGTGCCAGTAGTTCGCGAAGACAGGGGTCTAACTATGGCTACACCTTC. Encoded protein: CASSSRRQGSNYGYTF.